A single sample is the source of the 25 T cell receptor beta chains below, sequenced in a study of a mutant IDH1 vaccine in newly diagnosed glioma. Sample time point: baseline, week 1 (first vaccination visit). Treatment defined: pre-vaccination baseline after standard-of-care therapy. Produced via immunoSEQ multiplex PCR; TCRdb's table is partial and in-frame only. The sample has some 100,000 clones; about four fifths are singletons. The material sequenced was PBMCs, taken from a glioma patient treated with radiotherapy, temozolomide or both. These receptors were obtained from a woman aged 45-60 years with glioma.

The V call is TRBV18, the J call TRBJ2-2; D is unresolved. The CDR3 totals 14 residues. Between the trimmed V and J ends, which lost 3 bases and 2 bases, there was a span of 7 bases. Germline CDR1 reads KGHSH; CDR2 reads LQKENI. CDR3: CASSPGSNTGELFF. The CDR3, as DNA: TGTGCCAGCTCACCCGGGTCTAACACCGGGGAGCTGTTTTTT.

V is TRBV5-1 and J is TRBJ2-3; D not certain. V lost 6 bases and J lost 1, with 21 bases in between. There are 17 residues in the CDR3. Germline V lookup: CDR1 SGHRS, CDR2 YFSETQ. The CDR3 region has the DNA TGCGCCAGCAAGAGAGGTCTGCAGGAATCCCGCACAGATACGCAGTATTTT. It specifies CASKRGLQESRTDTQYF.

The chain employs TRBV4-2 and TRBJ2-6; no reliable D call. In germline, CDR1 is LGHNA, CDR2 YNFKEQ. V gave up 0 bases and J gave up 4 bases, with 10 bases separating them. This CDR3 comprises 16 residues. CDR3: CASSQEESQGANVLTF. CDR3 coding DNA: TGTGCCAGCAGCCAAGAAGAGAGTCAAGGGGCCAACGTCCTGACTTTC.

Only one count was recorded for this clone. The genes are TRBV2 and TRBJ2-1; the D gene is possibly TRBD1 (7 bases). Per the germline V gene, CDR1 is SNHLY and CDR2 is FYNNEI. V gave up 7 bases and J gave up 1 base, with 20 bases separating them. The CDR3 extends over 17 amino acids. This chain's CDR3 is CASKTAAGGRSYNEQFF. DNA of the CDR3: TGTGCCAGCAAAACCGCGGCAGGGGGGAGGTCCTACAATGAGCAGTTCTTC.

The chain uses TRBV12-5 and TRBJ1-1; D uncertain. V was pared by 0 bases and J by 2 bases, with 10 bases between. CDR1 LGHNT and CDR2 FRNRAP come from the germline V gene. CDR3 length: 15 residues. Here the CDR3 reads CASGLVHSGNTEAFF. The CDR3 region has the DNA TGTGCTAGTGGTTTGGTACACAGCGGCAACACTGAAGCTTTCTTT.

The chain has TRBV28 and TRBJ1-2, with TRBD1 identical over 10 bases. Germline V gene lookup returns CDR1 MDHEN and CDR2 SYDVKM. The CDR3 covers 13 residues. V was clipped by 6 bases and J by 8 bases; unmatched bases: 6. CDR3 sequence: CASSPRTGGGYTF. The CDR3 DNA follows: TGTGCCAGCAGCCCCCGGACAGGGGGGGGCTACACCTTC.

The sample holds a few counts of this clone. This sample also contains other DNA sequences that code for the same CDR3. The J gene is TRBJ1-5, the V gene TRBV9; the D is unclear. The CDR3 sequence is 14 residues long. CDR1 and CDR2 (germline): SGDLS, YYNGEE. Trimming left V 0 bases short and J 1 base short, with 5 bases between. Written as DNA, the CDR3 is TGTGCCAGCAGCGTAGACGGCAGCAATCAGCCCCAGCATTTT. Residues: CASSVDGSNQPQHF. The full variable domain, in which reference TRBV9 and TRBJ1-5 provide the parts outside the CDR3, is DSGVTQTPKHLITATGQRVTLRCSPRSGDLSVYWYQQSLDQGLQFLIQYYNGEERAKGNILERFSAQQFPDLHSELNLSSLELGDSALYFCASSVDGSNQPQHFGDGTRLSIL.

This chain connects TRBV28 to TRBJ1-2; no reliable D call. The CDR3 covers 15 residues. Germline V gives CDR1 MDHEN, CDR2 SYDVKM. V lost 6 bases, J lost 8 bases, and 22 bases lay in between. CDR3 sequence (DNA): TGTGCCAGCAGCGGTACCCGGGATATCCCGGGGGGCTACACCTTC. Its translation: CASSGTRDIPGGYTF.

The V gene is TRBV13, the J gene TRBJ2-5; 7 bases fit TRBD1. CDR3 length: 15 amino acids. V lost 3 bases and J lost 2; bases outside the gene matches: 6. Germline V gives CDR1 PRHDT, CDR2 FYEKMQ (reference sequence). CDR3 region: CASSFRSTGQETQYF. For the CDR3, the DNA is TGTGCCAGCAGCTTTCGATCGACAGGGCAAGAGACCCAGTACTTC.

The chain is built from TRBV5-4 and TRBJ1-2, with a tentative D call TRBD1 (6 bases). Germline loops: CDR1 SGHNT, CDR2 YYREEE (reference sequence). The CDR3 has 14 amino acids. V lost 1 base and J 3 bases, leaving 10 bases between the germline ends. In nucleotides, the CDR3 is TGTGCCAGCAGCTTGCAGGGGCTCGACTATGGCTACACCTTC. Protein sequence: CASSLQGLDYGYTF.

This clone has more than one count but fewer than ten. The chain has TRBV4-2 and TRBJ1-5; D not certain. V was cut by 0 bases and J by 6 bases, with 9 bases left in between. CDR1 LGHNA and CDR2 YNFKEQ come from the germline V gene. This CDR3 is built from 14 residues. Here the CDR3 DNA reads TGTGCCAGCAGCCAAGATTGGGGTAGTCAGCCCCAGCATTTT. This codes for CASSQDWGSQPQHF.

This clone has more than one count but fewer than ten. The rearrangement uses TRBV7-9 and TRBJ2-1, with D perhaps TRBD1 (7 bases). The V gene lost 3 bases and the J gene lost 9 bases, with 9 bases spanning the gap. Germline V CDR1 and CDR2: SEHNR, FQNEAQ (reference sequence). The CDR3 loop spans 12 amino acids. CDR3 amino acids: CASSFQGGEQFF. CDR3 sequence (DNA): TGTGCCAGCAGCTTTCAGGGGGGTGAGCAGTTCTTC.

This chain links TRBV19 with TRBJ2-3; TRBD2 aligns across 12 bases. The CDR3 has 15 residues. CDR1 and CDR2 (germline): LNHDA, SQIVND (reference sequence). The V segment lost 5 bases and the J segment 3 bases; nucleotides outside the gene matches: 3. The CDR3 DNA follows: TGTGCCAGTAGTTTACTAGCGGGGGGAACAGATACGCAGTATTTT. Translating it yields CASSLLAGGTDTQYF.

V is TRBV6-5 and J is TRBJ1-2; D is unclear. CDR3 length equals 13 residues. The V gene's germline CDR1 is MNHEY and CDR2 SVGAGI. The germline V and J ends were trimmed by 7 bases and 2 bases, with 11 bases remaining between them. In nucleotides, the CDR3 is TGTGCCAGCAAGGAGGGCTGGAACTATGGCTACACCTTC. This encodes CASKEGWNYGYTF.

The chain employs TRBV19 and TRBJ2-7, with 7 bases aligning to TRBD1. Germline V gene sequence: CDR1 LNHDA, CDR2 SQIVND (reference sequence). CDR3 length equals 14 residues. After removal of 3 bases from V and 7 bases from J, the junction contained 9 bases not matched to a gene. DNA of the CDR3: TGTGCCAGTAGTATCGGGACAGTCGTCTGGGAGCAGTACTTC. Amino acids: CASSIGTVVWEQYF. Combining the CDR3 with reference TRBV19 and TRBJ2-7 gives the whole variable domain DGGITQSPKYLFRKEGQNVTLSCEQNLNHDAMYWYRQDPGQGLRLIYYSQIVNDFQKGDIAEGYSVSREKKESFPLTVTSAQKNPTAFYLCASSIGTVVWEQYFGPGTRLTVT.

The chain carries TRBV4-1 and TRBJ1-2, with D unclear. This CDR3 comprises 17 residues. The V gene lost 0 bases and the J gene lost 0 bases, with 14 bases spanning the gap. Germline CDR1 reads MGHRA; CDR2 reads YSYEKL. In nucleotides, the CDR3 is TGCGCCAGCAGCCAAGATCGGTTGGCAGAAGCTAACTATGGCTACACCTTC. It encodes CASSQDRLAEANYGYTF.

This CDR3 is CASSLQGSRTEAFF. The CDR3 DNA reads TGTGCCAGCAGTCTACAGGGAAGTCGCACTGAAGCTTTCTTT. The V and J genes are TRBV2 and TRBJ1-1; TRBD1 is a possible D gene (6 bases). This CDR3 spans 14 amino acids. CDR1 and CDR2 from the germline V gene are SNHLY and FYNNEI. The V end lost 5 bases, the J end lost 4 bases, and 14 bases lay between the germline ends. The complete variable domain, with remaining parts taken from reference TRBV2 and TRBJ1-1, reads EPEVTQTPSHQVTQMGQEVILRCVPISNHLYFYWYRQILGQKVEFLVSFYNNEISEKSEIFDDQFSVERPDGSNFTLKIRSTKLEDSAMYFCASSLQGSRTEAFFGQGTRLTVV.

The DNA of the CDR3 is TGCAGCGCCCAGGAGGGGACCAATTCACCCCTCCACTTT. This encodes CSAQEGTNSPLHF. This sequence joins TRBV29-1 and TRBJ1-6, with D possibly being TRBD1 (5 bases). The CDR3 is 13 residues long. V shed 7 bases and J shed 7 bases, with 14 bases lying between them. Germline-derived CDR1 and CDR2 are SQVTM and ANQGSEA.

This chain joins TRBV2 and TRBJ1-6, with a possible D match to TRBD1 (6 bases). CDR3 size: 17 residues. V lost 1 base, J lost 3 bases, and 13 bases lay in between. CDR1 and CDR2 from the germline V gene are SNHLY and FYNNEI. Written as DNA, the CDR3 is TGTGCCAGCAGTGAAGGGAAACAGGGAATCTATAATTCACCCCTCCACTTT. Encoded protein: CASSEGKQGIYNSPLHF.

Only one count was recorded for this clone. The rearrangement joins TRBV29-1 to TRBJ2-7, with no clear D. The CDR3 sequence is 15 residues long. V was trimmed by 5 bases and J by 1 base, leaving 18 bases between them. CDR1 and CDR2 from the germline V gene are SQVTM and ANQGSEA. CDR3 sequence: CSVSWRTPPSYEQYF. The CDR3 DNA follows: TGCAGCGTTTCGTGGCGGACCCCTCCGTCCTACGAGCAGTACTTC.

The CDR3 nucleotides are TGTGCCAGCAGGCCTGTGACAGGGAACCAAGAGACCCAGTACTTC. Its protein product is CASRPVTGNQETQYF. The V gene is TRBV6-1, the J gene TRBJ2-5; TRBD1 matches at 7 bases. With V trimmed by 6 bases and J by 0 bases, 7 bases remained unmatched. The CDR3 extends over 15 amino acids. Germline assignment: CDR1 MNHNS and CDR2 SASEGT.

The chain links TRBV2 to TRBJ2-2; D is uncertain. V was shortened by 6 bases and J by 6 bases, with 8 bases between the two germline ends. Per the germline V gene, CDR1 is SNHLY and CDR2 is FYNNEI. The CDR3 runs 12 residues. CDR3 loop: CASRPEAGELFF. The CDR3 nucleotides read TGTGCCAGCAGACCGGAAGCCGGGGAGCTGTTTTTT.

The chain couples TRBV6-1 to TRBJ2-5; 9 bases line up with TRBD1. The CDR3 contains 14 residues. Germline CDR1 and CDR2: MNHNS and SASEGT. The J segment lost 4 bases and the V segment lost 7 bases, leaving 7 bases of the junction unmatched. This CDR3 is CASIHTGGGETQYF. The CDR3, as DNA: TGTGCCAGCATTCACACAGGGGGCGGAGAGACCCAGTACTTC.

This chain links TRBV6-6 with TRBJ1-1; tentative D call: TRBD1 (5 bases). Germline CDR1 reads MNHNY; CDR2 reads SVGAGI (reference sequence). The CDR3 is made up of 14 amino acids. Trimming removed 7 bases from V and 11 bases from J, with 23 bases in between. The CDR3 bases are TGTGCCAGCACCCCGGGGCACCTGGCTTTGGGCGCTTTCTTT. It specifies CASTPGHLALGAFF.

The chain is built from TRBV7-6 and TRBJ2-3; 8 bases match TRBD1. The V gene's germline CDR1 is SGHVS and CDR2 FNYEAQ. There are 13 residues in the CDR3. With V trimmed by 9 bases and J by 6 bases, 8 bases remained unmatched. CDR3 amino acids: CASQDRGRDTQYF. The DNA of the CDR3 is TGTGCCAGTCAAGACAGGGGACGGGATACGCAGTATTTT.